This record covers a single TCR beta chain. The V segment lost 6 bases and the J segment 4 bases; nucleotides outside the gene matches: 14. Per the germline V gene, CDR1 is MNHEY and CDR2 is SMNVEV (reference sequence). This CDR3 comprises 16 residues. Extraction and reverse transcription of RNA yielded cDNA as the sequencing template. Clones were sequenced by immunoSEQ multiplex PCR, and TCRdb holds only the in-frame ones, with some missing. The table includes 190,000 or so clones, roughly 64% detected once. Sample treatment: oral pan-JAK inhibitor, 5-10 mg twice daily. From alopecia areata patients, lesional scalp punch biopsies and peripheral blood were collected. This specimen comes from a study of CD8+ T cells in alopecia areata.

The material was CD8+ T cells sorted from blood, obtained at week 24, from a patient treated with tofacitinib. The clonotype originates from a human donor with alopecia areata. V gene TRBV27 combines with J gene TRBJ1-1; 7 positions agree with TRBD1. The CDR3 DNA sequence: TGTGCCAGCAGCCCAGGGGGGGGCGACCTGGTCACTGAAGCTTTCTTT. Amino acid sequence: CASSPGGGDLVTEAFF.